This TCR beta chain derives from a study of T cells after yellow fever vaccination. Study in general: Fractions with few cells were prepared using SMART-Seq v4 Ultra Low Input. The study's findings and limits: Shared CD4/CD8 clonotypes were a small share, likely from convergent recombination. Reappearing after the booster were most of the clones from primary vaccination (roughly 95% CD4, 88% CD8).

V lost 11 bases to trimming and J lost 8 bases, with 19 bases between them. Germline CDR1 reads SGHTA; CDR2 reads FQGNSA. The length of the CDR3 is 13 residues. A note on this clonotype: Its antigen is not identified. A much larger clone is a single base away; this may be a read error.

Synthesis of TCR cDNA relied on 5'RACE template switching, which attached a universal primer site and UMIs. TCRdb used MiXCR to reprocess the 5' RACE reads, holding one entry per CDR3 protein. This sample has roughly 140,000 distinct CDR3 sequences, with less than 9.5% found just once. Source: CD4+ T cells sorted from PBMCs, taken 5 days after the yellow fever booster vaccination. The receptor was isolated from a man aged 25-40 years who received the YFV17D yellow fever vaccine. V is TRBV7-2 and J is TRBJ2-1; D unclear. The CDR3 DNA is TGTGCCGGCACCTTAGGCCCTGACCATGAGCAGTTCTTC. It is translated as CAGTLGPDHEQFF.